This section outlines one T cell receptor (beta chain) sequence together with its context. Its target is not known. TCRdb passed the multiplex PCR reads through MiXCR, listing each CDR3 protein once. This table holds tens of thousands of distinct CDR3 sequences, roughly 28% found once. This sample is part of a study of breast tumors, draining lymph nodes, adjacent tissues. Findings of the study overall: Findings are consistent with lymph node origin and intratumoral expansion of most tumor T cells.

The germline V gene has CDR1 SGDLS and CDR2 YYNGEE. This CDR3 is built from 15 residues. The trim removed 4 bases at V and 4 bases at J, leaving 8 bases unmatched. Samples came from axillary lymph nodes draining the breast cancer. J is TRBJ1-1 and V is TRBV9; 9 bases map to TRBD1. The specimen sequenced was axillary lymph node tissue. The receptor comes from a female donor with breast cancer. Some clones in this sample may be carry-over from other donors' samples. CDR3 sequence reads: CASSPTGTGSTEAFF. For the CDR3, the DNA is TGTGCCAGCAGCCCCACCGGGACAGGGAGCACTGAAGCTTTCTTT.